Listed below are T cell receptor beta chains from one sample, sequenced in a study of blood T cell dynamics during melanoma immunotherapy. The table came from immunoSEQ multiplex PCR; TCRdb's copy has only in-frame clones and leaves some out. The data contain approximately 6,000 clones, around nine tenths of them singletons. The sequencing here drew on cell-free DNA from blood, taken from a patient treated with checkpoint blockade. The receptors were gathered from a human donor with melanoma. Each CDR3 is given with its conserved first and last residue. Rows may omit the clone size; those that give it use once, few, many or a size class.

v_gene | abundance | len | CDR3aa
TRBV19 | . | 14 | CASSPQGANTEAFF
TRBV6-1 | . | 15 | CASSVQGAMNTEAFF
TRBV4-1 | . | 14 | CASSQPSWLNEQFF
TRBV10-2 | . | 11 | CASSDHYEQYF
TRBV9 | . | 15 | CASSRSGQDTDTQYF
TRBV7-9 | . | 13 | CASSSSSYNEQFF
TRBV27 | . | 15 | CASSLTPGEGGEQYF
TRBV2 | . | 15 | CASSVTSGGAVEQYF
TRBV4-1 | . | 12 | CASSQEPYEQYF
TRBV6-5 | . | 15 | CASSYTQGAGEKLFF
TRBV5-5 | . | 14 | CASSRTEGAYEQYF
TRBV19 | . | 15 | CASSRPGQGAGELFF
TRBV10-3 | . | 14 | CAISGKGANTEAFF
TRBV18 | . | 14 | CASSTTRDSYEQYF
TRBV5-6 | . | 12 | CASSSDPSWYTF
TRBV6-5 | . | 15 | CASRISGTGNEKLFF
TRBV4-3 | . | 17 | CASSQDLARGGPGELFF
TRBV14 | . | 15 | CASSQDQAVGTEAFF
TRBV5-8 | . | 14 | CASHPGGSRYEQFF
TRBV5-1 | . | 18 | CASSSGLAGGFFSYEQYF
TRBV12-2 | . | 18 | CASRFPKYGPHCDYGYTF
TRBV19 | . | 13 | CASMQGIMRGYTF
TRBV10-3 | . | 16 | CAISEDGGPHTGELFF
TRBV9 | . | 15 | CASSVAGEMNTEAFF
TRBV7-2 | once | 17 | CASSLGFGREGGYEQYF
TRBV27 | once | 13 | CASSLWGAGELFF
TRBV27 | . | 20 | CASSLSRGLAGLTSTDTQYF
TRBV4-3 | once | 17 | CASSQDRTGGPWNEQFF
TRBV7-2 | . | 16 | CASSLYRDRTNEKLFF
TRBV19 | . | 15 | CASSGPGQGGYEQYF
TRBV2 | . | 13 | CATSTRSEYGYTF
TRBV6-1 | . | 13 | CASRMGLADTQYF
TRBV9 | . | 14 | CASSVGAEPYEQYF
TRBV13 | . | 13 | CASSPPVGTEAFF
TRBV30 | . | 9 | CAWIISLNF
TRBV7-2 | . | 14 | CASSPPAVLSEQFF
TRBV30 | . | 12 | CAWSTGTAEAFF
TRBV5-1 | . | 16 | CASSLMMRGWNTEAFF
TRBV5-1 | . | 15 | CASSLGRVNTDTQYF
TRBV2 | . | 11 | CAFRRLHEQYF
TRBV27 | . | 14 | CASTGRGLVSEQFF
TRBV30 | . | 13 | CAWGRRGQSPLHF
TRBV6-6 | . | 15 | CASSSGEGGVYGYTF
TRBV6-1 | once | 15 | CASSETPLPNTEAFF
TRBV27 | once | 15 | CASSRGTGRSYEQYF